The rows below give T cell receptor beta chains drawn from one sample of a study of shared clonotypes between healthy human individuals. This table comes from immunoSEQ multiplex PCR, and its TCRdb copy is limited to in-frame clones, with some not included. The repertoire holds roughly 2,300,000 clones, with around 92% as singletons. The sample comprised naive CD4+ T cells from PBMCs. The receptors originated from a man between 18 and 35 years old in good health. Some clones in this sample may be carry-over from other donors' samples. CDR3s include the opening cysteine and the closing phenylalanine or tryptophan. A D gene is named only where the DNA matches it firmly. Expanded clones are given a class, and other clones once, few, many or no size at all.

clone_size	d_call	j_call	v_call	cdr3_nt	cdr3_aa
once	TRBD1	TRBJ2-2	TRBV5-1	TGCGCCAGCAGCTTGGCTGGATCGGGGACAGGGATCACCGGGGAGCTGTTTTTT	CASSLAGSGTGITGELFF
once	TRBD2	TRBJ2-7	TRBV7-2	TGTGCCAGCAGCTTAACAGCGGCTAGCGGGAGAAAGCAGTACTTC	CASSLTAASGRKQYF
once	-	TRBJ1-3	TRBV5-1	TGCGCCAGCAGCTTGGGGGCTTCTGGAAACACCATATATTTT	CASSLGASGNTIYF
-	TRBD2	TRBJ2-5	TRBV5-1	TGCGCCAGCAGCCTAGGGACTAGCGGCATCCAAGAGACCCAGTACTTC	CASSLGTSGIQETQYF
-	-	TRBJ1-1	TRBV15	TGTGCCACCAGCAGAGAAAGGTTCGGCACTGAAGCTTTCTTT	CATSRERFGTEAFF
once	TRBD2	TRBJ2-7	TRBV28	TGTGCCAGCAGCCGGACTAGCGGGGCCCACCACGAGAACTACGAGCAGTACTTC	CASSRTSGAHHENYEQYF
-	-	TRBJ2-5	TRBV28	TGTGCCAGCAGTTTAACCGCAGGGACGAACCAAGAGACCCAGTACTTC	CASSLTAGTNQETQYF
-	TRBD1	TRBJ2-3	TRBV5-6	TGTGCCAGCAGCTTGTCGACAGGGACCAGCACAGATACGCAGTATTTT	CASSLSTGTSTDTQYF
-	TRBD2	TRBJ2-5	TRBV7-8	TGTGCCAGCAGCTTAATGATTAGGGCTAGCGGGAGTAAAGAGACCCAGTACTTC	CASSLMIRASGSKETQYF
-	TRBD1	TRBJ1-4	TRBV28	TGTGCCAGCAGTTTAGCCAGGGGGCAACAAAAACTGTTTTTT	CASSLARGQQKLFF
-	-	TRBJ1-4	TRBV7-9	TGTGCCAGCAGCTCCAGGGTGATAGGTGAAAAACTGTTTTTT	CASSSRVIGEKLFF
-	-	TRBJ1-6	TRBV6-4	TGTGCCAGCAGTCAACAGACCTATAATTCACCCCTCCACTTT	CASSQQTYNSPLHF
-	TRBD1	TRBJ2-7	TRBV28	TGTGCCAGCAGCCCGGGGACAGGGTACGAGCAGTACTTC	CASSPGTGYEQYF
-	TRBD2	TRBJ2-1	TRBV29-1	TGCAGCGTTGTCCGAGTGACGGGAGGAGGTTACAATGAGCAGTTCTTC	CSVVRVTGGGYNEQFF
-	-	TRBJ2-7	TRBV9	TGTGCCAGCAGCGTAGCGACAGGTTACTACGAGCAGTACTTC	CASSVATGYYEQYF
-	-	TRBJ2-5	TRBV10-3	TGTGCCATCAGTGAGTCCGCAGTAGGCAAGGAGACCCAGTACTTC	CAISESAVGKETQYF
-	TRBD2	TRBJ2-3	TRBV19	TGTGCCAGTAGCCGACTAGCTGGCACAGATACGCAGTATTTT	CASSRLAGTDTQYF
-	-	TRBJ1-4	TRBV4-1	TGCGCCAGCAGGTTGAATGAAAAACTGTTTTTT	CASRLNEKLFF
-	-	TRBJ1-5	TRBV28	TGTGCCAGCAGGGGGCCGGGTCAGCCCCAGCATTTT	CASRGPGQPQHF
-	-	TRBJ1-5	TRBV11-2	TGTGCCAGCAGCTCCGGAGATCAACCCCAGCATTTT	CASSSGDQPQHF
-	TRBD1	TRBJ2-1	TRBV15	TGTGCCACCAGCAAGGGACAGGGGACACACAATGAGCAGTTCTTC	CATSKGQGTHNEQFF
-	TRBD2	TRBJ2-1	TRBV5-1	TGCGCCAGCCGCGTTTTTAGCGGGCCCTACAATGAGCAGTTCTTC	CASRVFSGPYNEQFF
-	-	TRBJ1-2	TRBV7-9	TGTGCCAGCAGCTACCAGGGTTCAGGTTTAGCCTATGGCTACACCTTC	CASSYQGSGLAYGYTF
-	-	TRBJ2-1	TRBV7-2	TGTGCCAGCAGCTTAGGCGACAGGAGCTCCTACAATGAGCAGTTCTTC	CASSLGDRSSYNEQFF
-	-	TRBJ1-2	TRBV20-1	TGCAGTGCTGACCAGAACTATGGCTACACCTTC	CSADQNYGYTF
-	TRBD1	TRBJ1-1	TRBV7-2	TGTGCCAGCAGCTTAGAGGTGGGCAGGGGGACTGAAGCTTTCTTT	CASSLEVGRGTEAFF
-	-	TRBJ2-7	TRBV5-1	TGCGCCAGCAGCCAAATGCCCCAATCAGAACATACCTACGAGCAGTACTTC	CASSQMPQSEHTYEQYF
-	TRBD1	TRBJ2-2	TRBV4-1	TGCGCCAGCAGCCAGCAGGGGGCGCTGATAAGTACCGGGGAGCTGTTTTTT	CASSQQGALISTGELFF
-	-	TRBJ2-5	TRBV9	TGTGCCAGCACCACTCGGGGAGCGGGCCAAGAGACCCAGTACTTC	CASTTRGAGQETQYF
-	TRBD2	TRBJ2-5	TRBV7-6	TGTGCCAGCAGCTCAATTACCGGGACTAGCGGCCAAGAGACCCAGTACTTC	CASSSITGTSGQETQYF
-	TRBD1	TRBJ2-7	TRBV10-3	TGTGCCATCAGCGGGACAGGGCAATACGAGCAGTACTTC	CAISGTGQYEQYF